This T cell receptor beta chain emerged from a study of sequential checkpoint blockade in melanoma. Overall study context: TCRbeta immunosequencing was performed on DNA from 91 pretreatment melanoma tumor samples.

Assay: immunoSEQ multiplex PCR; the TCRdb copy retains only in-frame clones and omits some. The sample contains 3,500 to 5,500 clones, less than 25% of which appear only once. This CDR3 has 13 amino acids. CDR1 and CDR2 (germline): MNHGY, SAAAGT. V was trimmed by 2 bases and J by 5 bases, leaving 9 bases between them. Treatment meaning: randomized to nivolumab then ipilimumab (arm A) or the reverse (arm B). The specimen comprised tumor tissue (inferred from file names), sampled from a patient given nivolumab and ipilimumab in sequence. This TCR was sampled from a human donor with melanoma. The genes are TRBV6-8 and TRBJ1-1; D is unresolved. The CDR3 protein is CASSYPPRTEAFF. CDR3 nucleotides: TGTGCCAGCAGTTACCCCCCGCGTACTGAAGCTTTCTTT.